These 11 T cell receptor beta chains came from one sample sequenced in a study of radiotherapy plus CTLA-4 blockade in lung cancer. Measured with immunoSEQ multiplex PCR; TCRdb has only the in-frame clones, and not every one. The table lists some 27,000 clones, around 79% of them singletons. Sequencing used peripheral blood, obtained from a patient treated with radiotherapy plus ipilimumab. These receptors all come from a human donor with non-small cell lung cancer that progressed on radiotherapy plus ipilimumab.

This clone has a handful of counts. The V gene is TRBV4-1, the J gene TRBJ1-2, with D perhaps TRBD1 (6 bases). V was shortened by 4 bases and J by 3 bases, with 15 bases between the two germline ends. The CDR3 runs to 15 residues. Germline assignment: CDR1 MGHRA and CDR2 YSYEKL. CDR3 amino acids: CASSRIGGRDYGYTF. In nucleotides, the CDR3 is TGCGCCAGCAGCCGGATAGGGGGTAGGGACTATGGCTACACCTTC.

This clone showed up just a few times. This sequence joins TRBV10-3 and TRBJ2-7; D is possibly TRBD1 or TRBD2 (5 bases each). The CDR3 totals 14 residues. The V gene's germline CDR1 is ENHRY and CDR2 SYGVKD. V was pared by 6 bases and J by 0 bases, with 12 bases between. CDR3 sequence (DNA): TGTGCCATCAGCGGGGACGGAAGCTCCTACGAGCAGTACTTC. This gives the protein CAISGDGSSYEQYF.

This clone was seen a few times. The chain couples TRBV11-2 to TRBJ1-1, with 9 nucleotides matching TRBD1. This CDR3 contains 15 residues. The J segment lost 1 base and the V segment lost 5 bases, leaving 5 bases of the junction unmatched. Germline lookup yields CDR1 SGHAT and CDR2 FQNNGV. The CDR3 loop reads CASSRWDRENTEAFF. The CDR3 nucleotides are TGTGCCAGCAGCCGCTGGGACAGGGAGAACACTGAAGCTTTCTTT.

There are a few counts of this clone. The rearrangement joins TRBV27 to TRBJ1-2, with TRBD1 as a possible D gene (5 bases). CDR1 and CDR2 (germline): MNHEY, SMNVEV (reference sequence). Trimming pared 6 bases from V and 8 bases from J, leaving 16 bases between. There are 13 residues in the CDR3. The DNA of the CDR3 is TGTGCCAGCAGGGGGAGGGACTCAGGGGGCTACACCTTC. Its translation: CASRGRDSGGYTF.

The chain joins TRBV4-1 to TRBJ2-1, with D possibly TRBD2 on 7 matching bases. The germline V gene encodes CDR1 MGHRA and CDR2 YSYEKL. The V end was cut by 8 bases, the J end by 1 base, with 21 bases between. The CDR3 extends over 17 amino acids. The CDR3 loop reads CASDTGGLGSSYNEQFF. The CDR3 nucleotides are TGCGCCAGCGACACGGGGGGCCTGGGTTCTTCCTACAATGAGCAGTTCTTC.

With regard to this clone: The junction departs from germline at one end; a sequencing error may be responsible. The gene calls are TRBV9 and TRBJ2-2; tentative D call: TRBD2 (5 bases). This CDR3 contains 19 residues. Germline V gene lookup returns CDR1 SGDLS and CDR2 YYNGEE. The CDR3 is CVSSPSSEGVSLWGGELFF. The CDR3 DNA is TGTGTCAGCAGTCCCTCGTCAGAGGGAGTAAGCCTTTGGGGCGGGGAGCTGTTTTTT.

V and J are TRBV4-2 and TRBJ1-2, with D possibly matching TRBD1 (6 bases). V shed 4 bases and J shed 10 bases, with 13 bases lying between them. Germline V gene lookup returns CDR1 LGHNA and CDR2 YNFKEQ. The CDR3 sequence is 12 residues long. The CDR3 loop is CASSRDRSFYTF. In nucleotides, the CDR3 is TGTGCCAGCAGCCGTGACAGGAGCTTCTACACCTTC.

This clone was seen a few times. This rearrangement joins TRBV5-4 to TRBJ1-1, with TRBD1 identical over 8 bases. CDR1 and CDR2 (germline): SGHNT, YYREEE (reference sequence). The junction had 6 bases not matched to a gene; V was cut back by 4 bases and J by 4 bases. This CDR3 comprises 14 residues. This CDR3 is CASSGRGLATEAFF. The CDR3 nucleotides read TGTGCCAGCAGCGGCAGGGGGCTGGCCACTGAAGCTTTCTTT.

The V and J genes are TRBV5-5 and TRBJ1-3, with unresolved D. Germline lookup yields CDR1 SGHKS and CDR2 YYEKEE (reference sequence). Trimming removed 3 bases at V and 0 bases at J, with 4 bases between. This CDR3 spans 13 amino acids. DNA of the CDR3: TGTGCCAGCAGCTACAGCTCTGGAAACACCATATATTTT. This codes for CASSYSSGNTIYF. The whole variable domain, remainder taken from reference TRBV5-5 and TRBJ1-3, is DAGVTQSPTHLIKTRGQQVTLRCSPISGHKSVSWYQQVLGQGPQFIFQYYEKEERGRGNFPDRFSARQFPNYSSELNVNALLLGDSALYLCASSYSSGNTIYFGEGSWLTVV.

CDR3: CASSPAYLTYNEQFF. In nucleotides, the CDR3 is TGTGCCAGCAGCCCCGCCTACCTAACCTACAATGAGCAGTTCTTC. V gene TRBV2 combines with J gene TRBJ2-1; D is ambiguous. Germline CDR1 reads SNHLY; CDR2 reads FYNNEI. Deletions cut 6 bases from V and 2 bases from J, with 14 bases between. CDR3 length: 15 amino acids.

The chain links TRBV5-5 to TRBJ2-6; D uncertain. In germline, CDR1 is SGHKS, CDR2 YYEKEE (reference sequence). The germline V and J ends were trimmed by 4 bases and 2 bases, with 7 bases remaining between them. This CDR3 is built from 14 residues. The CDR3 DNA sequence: TGTGCCAGCAGCCTGGACGCTGGGGCCAACGTCCTGACTTTC. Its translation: CASSLDAGANVLTF.